Here is one TCR beta chain with its context. Its antigen is undetermined. Trimming removed 3 bases at V and 8 bases at J, with 11 bases between. CDR1 MNHEY and CDR2 SMNVEV come from the germline V gene (reference sequence). The CDR3 spans 12 residues. The data stem from a study of T cells in tumors after PD-1 blockade. Study details: Patients received pembrolizumab 200 mg every 3 weeks or cemiplimab 350 mg every 2 weeks.

Notes on the study in general: Some novel exhausted tumor clones appeared in pre-treatment blood, suggesting peripheral recruitment.

Using immunoSEQ multiplex PCR, the repertoire was profiled, and TCRdb retains in-frame clones only, with some absent. The sample contains about 59,000 clones, roughly 77% of which appear only once. The TCR originated in a human donor with basal cell carcinoma. Sequences were derived from PBMCs, sampled before anti-PD-1 treatment. This chain connects TRBV27 to TRBJ2-7; perhaps TRBD1 as D (5 bases). The CDR3 DNA follows: TGTGCCAGCAGTTTCTCAGGGATTAAGCAGTACTTC. Its protein product is CASSFSGIKQYF.